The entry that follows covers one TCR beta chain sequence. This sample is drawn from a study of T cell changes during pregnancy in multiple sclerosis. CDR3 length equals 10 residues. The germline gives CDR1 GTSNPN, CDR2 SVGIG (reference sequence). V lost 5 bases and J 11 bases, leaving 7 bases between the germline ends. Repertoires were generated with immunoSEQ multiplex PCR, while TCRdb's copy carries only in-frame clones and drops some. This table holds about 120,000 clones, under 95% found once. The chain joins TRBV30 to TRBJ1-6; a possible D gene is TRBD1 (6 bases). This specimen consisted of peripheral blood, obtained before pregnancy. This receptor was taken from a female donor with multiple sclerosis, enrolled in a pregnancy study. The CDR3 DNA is TGTGCCTGGGGGGGCGCACCCCTCCACTTT. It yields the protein CAWGGAPLHF.